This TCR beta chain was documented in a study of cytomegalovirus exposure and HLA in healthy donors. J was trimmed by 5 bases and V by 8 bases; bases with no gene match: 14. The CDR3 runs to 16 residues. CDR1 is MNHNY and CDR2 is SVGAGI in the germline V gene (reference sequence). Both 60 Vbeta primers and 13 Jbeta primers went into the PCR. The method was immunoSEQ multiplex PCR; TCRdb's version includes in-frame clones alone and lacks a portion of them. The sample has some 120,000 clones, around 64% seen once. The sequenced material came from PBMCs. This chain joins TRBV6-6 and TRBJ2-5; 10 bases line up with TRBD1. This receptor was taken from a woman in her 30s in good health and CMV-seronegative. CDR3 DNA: TGTGCCAGCCGCACCGGGACAGGGGAAACTGGGGAGACCCAGTACTTC. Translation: CASRTGTGETGETQYF.